These 13 T cell receptor beta chains were all obtained from the same sample, sequenced in a study of cytomegalovirus exposure and HLA in healthy donors. The PCR ran on 60 Vbeta and 13 Jbeta primers. Measured with immunoSEQ multiplex PCR; TCRdb has only the in-frame clones, and not every one. Seen here are roughly 190,000 clones, less than 85% observed once, and the top ten hold about 1.4%. The sequenced sample was PBMCs. The source of these receptors is a girl aged 5 to 17 in good health and CMV-seropositive.

This clone has only a few counts. The V and J genes are TRBV7-2 and TRBJ1-1, with D possibly being TRBD1 (5 bases). This CDR3 region has 14 residues. The V end lost 1 base, the J end lost 1 base, and 7 bases lay between the germline ends. Germline CDR1 reads SGHTA; CDR2 reads FQGNSA. In DNA, the CDR3 is TGTGCCAGCAGCTTAGGTGGGGCGAACACTGAAGCTTTCTTT. This sequence encodes CASSLGGANTEAFF. Drawing the rest from reference TRBV7-2 and TRBJ1-1, the complete variable domain is GAGVSQSPSNKVTEKGKDVELRCDPISGHTALYWYRQSLGQGLEFLIYFQGNSAPDKSGLPSDRFSAERTGGSVSTLTIQRTQQEDSAVYLCASSLGGANTEAFFGQGTRLTVV.

In regard to this clone: The junction and the germline gene differ at one end; a read error may be behind it. The chain uses TRBV5-4 and TRBJ1-2; weak D call: TRBD1 (5 bases). Germline V lookup: CDR1 SGHNT, CDR2 YYREEE (reference sequence). CDR3 size: 16 residues. The CDR3 DNA reads TGTGCCAGCAGCTTGGGGGGGGACGGAAACAACTATGGCTACTCCTTC. It specifies CASSLGGDGNNYGYSF.

The V call is TRBV7-2, the J call TRBJ2-3; a possible D gene is TRBD2 (7 bases). This CDR3 has 16 residues. The V gene's germline CDR1 is SGHTA and CDR2 FQGNSA. The V and J ends lost 4 bases and 3 bases respectively, with 17 bases between them. In DNA, the CDR3 is TGTGCCAGCAGCTCCGGAGGGGGGGGCCGAACAGATACGCAGTATTTT. Its translation is CASSSGGGGRTDTQYF.

This chain connects TRBV5-1 to TRBJ2-3; D is ambiguous. The ends were cut back, 4 bases at V and 5 bases at J, with 5 bases in the middle. This CDR3 contains 11 residues. Germline lookup yields CDR1 SGHRS and CDR2 YFSETQ. The CDR3 DNA follows: TGCGCCAGCAGCGTCGGAGATACGCAGTATTTT. Protein: CASSVGDTQYF.

The CDR3 DNA follows: TGCGCCAGCAACGCACTCGCAGGGGGAGGCACTGAAGCTTTCTTT. This codes for CASNALAGGGTEAFF. J is TRBJ1-1 and V is TRBV4-3, with 7 bases identical to TRBD1. The germline V gene has CDR1 LGHNA and CDR2 YSLEER. This CDR3 comprises 15 residues. V shed 7 bases, J shed 4 bases, and the junction held 12 bases outside the gene matches.

The genes are TRBV29-1 and TRBJ1-3; the match to TRBD1 covers 8 bases. The ends lost 4 bases at V and 3 bases at J; junction bases unmatched: 5. The CDR3 spans 14 residues. Per germline, CDR1 SQVTM and CDR2 ANQGSEA. This CDR3 reads CSVAETGVGNTIYF. The CDR3 region has the DNA TGCAGCGTTGCGGAGACAGGGGTTGGAAACACCATATATTTT.

CDR3 sequence reads: CASSQVGWGLNQPQHF. The CDR3 DNA is TGTGCCAGCAGCCAAGTAGGTTGGGGGCTCAATCAGCCCCAGCATTTT. The gene calls are TRBV4-2 and TRBJ1-5; tentatively, D is TRBD1 (6 bases). Germline CDR1 is LGHNA and CDR2 is YNFKEQ. The length of the CDR3 is 16 residues. Trimming shortened V by 1 base and J by 3 bases, and 13 bases separated the two germline ends.

This rearrangement joins TRBV5-6 to TRBJ1-3; D may be TRBD1 (6 bases). The V and J ends lost 0 bases and 4 bases respectively, with 8 bases between them. Looked up from germline, CDR1 is SGHDT and CDR2 is YYEEEE. The CDR3 extends over 14 amino acids. The CDR3, as DNA: TGTGCCAGCAGCTTGGCAGGGGTCGGAAACACCATATATTTT. It encodes CASSLAGVGNTIYF.

The V and J genes are TRBV9 and TRBJ1-4, with D maybe TRBD1 (5 bases). Germline V gene lookup returns CDR1 SGDLS and CDR2 YYNGEE. The CDR3 runs to 15 residues. The germline V and J ends were trimmed by 0 bases and 5 bases, with 11 bases remaining between them. The CDR3, as DNA: TGTGCCAGCAGCGTAGGGGCGGGGGGGAATGAAAAACTGTTTTTT. It is translated as CASSVGAGGNEKLFF.

J is TRBJ1-3 and V is TRBV6-6; D gene unclear. V was trimmed by 6 bases and J by 0 bases, leaving 15 bases between them. The CDR3 is made up of 16 amino acids. In germline, CDR1 is MNHNY, CDR2 SVGAGI (reference sequence). The CDR3 DNA is TGTGCCAGCAGCCCTTCCGACTCCAGCTCTGGAAACACCATATATTTT. Its translation is CASSPSDSSSGNTIYF.

The CDR3 loop reads CASSPIWTGRETQYF. The CDR3 DNA reads TGTGCCAGCAGTCCGATCTGGACAGGGAGGGAGACCCAGTACTTC. This chain uses TRBV27 with TRBJ2-5, with 8 bases matching TRBD1. The CDR3 is made up of 15 amino acids. Trimming cost V 5 bases and J 5 bases; bases outside gene matches: 10. The germline CDR1 and CDR2 sequences are MNHEY and SMNVEV (reference sequence).

The J gene is TRBJ1-4, the V gene TRBV13; 7 positions agree with TRBD1. Germline CDR1 is PRHDT and CDR2 is FYEKMQ (reference sequence). The CDR3 totals 15 residues. V was pared by 4 bases and J by 1 base, with 3 bases of the junction left unmatched. CDR3 in amino acids: CASSSRQGTNEKLFF. CDR3 DNA: TGTGCCAGCAGCTCCCGACAGGGAACTAATGAAAAACTGTTTTTT.

CDR3 bases: TGTGCCAGCAGCCGGAGCGGGGGCGGGGAGACCCAGTACTTC. As protein: CASSRSGGGETQYF. V usage is TRBV7-9 and J usage is TRBJ2-5, with TRBD2 matching 8 bases. The ends lost 5 bases at V and 5 bases at J; junction bases unmatched: 7. The CDR3 sequence is 14 residues long. CDR1 and CDR2 from the germline V gene are SEHNR and FQNEAQ (reference sequence).